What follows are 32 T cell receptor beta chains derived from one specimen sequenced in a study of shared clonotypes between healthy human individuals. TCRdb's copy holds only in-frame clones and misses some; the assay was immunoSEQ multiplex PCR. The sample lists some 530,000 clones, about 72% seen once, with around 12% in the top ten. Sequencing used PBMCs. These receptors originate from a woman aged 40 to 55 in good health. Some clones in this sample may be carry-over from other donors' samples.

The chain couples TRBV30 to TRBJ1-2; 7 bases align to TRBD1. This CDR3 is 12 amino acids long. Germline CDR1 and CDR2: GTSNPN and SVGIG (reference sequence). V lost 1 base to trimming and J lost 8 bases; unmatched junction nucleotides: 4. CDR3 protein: CAWSGQGVGYTF. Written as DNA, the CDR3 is TGTGCCTGGAGTGGGCAGGGGGTCGGCTACACCTTC.

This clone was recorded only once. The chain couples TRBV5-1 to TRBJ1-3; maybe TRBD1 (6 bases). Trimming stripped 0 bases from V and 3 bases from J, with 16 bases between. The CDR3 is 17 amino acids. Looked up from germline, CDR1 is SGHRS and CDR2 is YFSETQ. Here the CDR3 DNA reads TGCGCCAGCAGCTTGGGGACTCAGGGGTTCAGTGGAAACACCATATATTTT. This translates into CASSLGTQGFSGNTIYF.

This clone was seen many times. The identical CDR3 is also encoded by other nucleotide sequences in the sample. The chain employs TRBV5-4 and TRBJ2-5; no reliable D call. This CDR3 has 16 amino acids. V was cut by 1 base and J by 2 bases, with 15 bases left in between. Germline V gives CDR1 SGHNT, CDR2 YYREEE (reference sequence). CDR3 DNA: TGTGCCAGCAGCTTGAAGGGTGGGGATAAACAAGAGACCCAGTACTTC. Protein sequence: CASSLKGGDKQETQYF.

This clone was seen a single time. This CDR3 is CASSSVGGTRVRNEQFF. DNA for the CDR3: TGTGCCAGCAGCTCGGTCGGAGGGACTAGGGTCCGCAATGAGCAGTTCTTC. This chain links TRBV7-8 with TRBJ2-1; 8 bases align to TRBD2. The ends lost 4 bases at V and 6 bases at J; junction bases unmatched: 14. The CDR3 length is 17 residues. The germline V gene has CDR1 SGHVS and CDR2 FQNEAQ.

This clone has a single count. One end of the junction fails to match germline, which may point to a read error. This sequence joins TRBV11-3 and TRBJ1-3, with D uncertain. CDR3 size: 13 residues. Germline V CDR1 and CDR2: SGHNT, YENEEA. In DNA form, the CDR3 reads TGTGCCAGCAGCCGAATTGGTGGAGACACCATATATTTT. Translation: CASSRIGGDTIYF.

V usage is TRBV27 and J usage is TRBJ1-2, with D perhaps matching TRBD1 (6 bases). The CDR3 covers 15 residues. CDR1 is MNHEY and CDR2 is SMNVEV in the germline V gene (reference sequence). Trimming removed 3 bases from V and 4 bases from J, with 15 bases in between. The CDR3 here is CASSFSQGLGYGYTF. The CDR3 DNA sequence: TGTGCCAGCAGTTTTTCCCAGGGGTTGGGCTATGGCTACACCTTC.

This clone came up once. The CDR3: CASSQDSTSGSYEQYF. In DNA, the CDR3 is TGTGCCAGCAGCCAAGACTCGACTAGCGGGAGTTACGAGCAGTACTTC. The chain employs TRBV4-2 and TRBJ2-7; 12 bases fit TRBD2. Germline values: CDR1 LGHNA, CDR2 YNFKEQ. Losses at the gene ends were 0 bases for V and 4 bases for J; bases not matched to a gene: 4. This CDR3 spans 16 amino acids.

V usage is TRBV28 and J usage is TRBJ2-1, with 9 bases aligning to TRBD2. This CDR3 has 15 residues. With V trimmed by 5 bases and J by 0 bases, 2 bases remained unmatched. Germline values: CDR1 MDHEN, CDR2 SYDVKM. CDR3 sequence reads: CASSLSGSSYNEQFF. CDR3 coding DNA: TGTGCCAGCAGTCTTAGCGGGAGCTCCTACAATGAGCAGTTCTTC.

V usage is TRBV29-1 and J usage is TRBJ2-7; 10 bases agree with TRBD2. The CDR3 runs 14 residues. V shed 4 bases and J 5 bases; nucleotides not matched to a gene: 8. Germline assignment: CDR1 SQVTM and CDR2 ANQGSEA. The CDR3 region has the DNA TGCAGCGTTGTATTGTCTAGCGGGAGTGACGAGCAGTACTTC. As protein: CSVVLSSGSDEQYF.

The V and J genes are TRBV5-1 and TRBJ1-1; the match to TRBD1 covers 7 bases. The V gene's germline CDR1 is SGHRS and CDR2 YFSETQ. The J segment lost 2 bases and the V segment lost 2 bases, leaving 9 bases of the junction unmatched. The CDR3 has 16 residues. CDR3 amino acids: CASSFLPEGANTEAFF. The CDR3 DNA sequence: TGCGCCAGCAGCTTCCTCCCAGAGGGGGCAAACACTGAAGCTTTCTTT. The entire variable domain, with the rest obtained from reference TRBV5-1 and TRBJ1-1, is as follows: KAGVTQTPRYLIKTRGQQVTLSCSPISGHRSVSWYQQTPGQGLQFLFEYFSETQRNKGNFPGRFSGRQFSNSRSEMNVSTLELGDSALYLCASSFLPEGANTEAFFGQGTRLTVV.

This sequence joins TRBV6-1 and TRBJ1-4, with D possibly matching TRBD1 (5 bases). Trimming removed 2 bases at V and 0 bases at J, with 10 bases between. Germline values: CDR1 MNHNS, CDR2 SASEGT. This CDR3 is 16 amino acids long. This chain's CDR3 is CASSERDLSTNEKLFF. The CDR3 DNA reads TGTGCCAGCAGTGAAAGGGACCTATCAACTAATGAAAAACTGTTTTTT.

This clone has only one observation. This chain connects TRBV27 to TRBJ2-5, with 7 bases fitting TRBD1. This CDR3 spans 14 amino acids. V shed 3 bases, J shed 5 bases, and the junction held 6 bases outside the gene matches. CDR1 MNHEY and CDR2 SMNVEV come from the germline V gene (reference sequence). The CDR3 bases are TGTGCCAGCAGTTTTAAGTCGGGACAGGAGACCCAGTACTTC. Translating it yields CASSFKSGQETQYF.

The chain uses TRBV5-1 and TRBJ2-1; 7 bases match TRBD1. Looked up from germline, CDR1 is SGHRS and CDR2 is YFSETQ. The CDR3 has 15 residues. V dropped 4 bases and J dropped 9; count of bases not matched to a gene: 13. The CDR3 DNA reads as TGCGCCAGCAGCCCAGGACAGGAAAGTTCGAGTGAGCAGTTCTTC. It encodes CASSPGQESSSEQFF.

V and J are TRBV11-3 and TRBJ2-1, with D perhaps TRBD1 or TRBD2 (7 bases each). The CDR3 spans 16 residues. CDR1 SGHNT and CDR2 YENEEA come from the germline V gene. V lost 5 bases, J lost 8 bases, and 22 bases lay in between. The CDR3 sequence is CASSPRTGQGGDEQFF. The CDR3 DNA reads TGTGCCAGCAGCCCAAGGACAGGCCAGGGGGGGGATGAGCAGTTCTTC.

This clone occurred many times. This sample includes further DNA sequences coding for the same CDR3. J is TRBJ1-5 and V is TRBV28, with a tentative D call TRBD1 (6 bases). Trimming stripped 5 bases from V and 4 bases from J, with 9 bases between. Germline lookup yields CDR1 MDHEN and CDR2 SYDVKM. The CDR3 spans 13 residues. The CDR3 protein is CASSRTVNQPQHF. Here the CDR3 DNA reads TGTGCCAGCAGTAGGACAGTTAATCAGCCCCAGCATTTT.

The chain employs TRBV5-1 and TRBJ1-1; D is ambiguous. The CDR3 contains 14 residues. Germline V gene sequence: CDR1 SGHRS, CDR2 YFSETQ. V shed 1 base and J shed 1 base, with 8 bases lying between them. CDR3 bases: TGCGCCAGCAGCTTGCGGAACCCGAACACTGAAGCTTTCTTT. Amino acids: CASSLRNPNTEAFF.

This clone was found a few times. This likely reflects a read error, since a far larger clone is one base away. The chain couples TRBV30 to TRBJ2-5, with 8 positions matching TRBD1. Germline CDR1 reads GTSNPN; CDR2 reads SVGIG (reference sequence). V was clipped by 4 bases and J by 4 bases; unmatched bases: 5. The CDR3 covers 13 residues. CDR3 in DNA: TGTGCCTGGACCCGGACAGGGAGAGAGACCCAGTACTTC. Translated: CAWTRTGRETQYF.

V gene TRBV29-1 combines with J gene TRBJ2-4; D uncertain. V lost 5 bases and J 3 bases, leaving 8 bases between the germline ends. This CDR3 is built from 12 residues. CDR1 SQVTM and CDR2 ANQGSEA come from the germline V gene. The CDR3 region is CSVRAVKNIQYF. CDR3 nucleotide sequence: TGCAGCGTTAGGGCGGTCAAAAACATTCAGTACTTC.

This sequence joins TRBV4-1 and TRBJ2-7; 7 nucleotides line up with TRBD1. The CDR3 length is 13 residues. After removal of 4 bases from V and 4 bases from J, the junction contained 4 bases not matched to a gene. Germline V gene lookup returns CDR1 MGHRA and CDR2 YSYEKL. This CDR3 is CASSLRQGYEQYF. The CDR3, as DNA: TGCGCCAGCAGCCTAAGACAGGGATACGAGCAGTACTTC.

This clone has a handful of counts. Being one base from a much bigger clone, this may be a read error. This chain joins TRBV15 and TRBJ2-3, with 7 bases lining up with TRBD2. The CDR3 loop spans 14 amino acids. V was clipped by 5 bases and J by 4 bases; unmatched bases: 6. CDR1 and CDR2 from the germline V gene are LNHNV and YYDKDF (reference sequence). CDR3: CATSRGGGADTQYF. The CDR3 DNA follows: TGTGCCACCAGCCGTGGGGGAGGGGCAGATACGCAGTATTTT.

The CDR3 DNA is TGTGCCAGCAGTGGGGGCCACTACAATGAGCAGTTCTTC. This translates into CASSGGHYNEQFF. The chain recombines TRBV25-1 with TRBJ2-1; tentative D call: TRBD1 (5 bases). CDR1 and CDR2 from the germline V gene are MGHDK and SYGVNS. V gave up 4 bases and J gave up 3 bases, with 7 bases separating them. The CDR3 runs 13 residues.

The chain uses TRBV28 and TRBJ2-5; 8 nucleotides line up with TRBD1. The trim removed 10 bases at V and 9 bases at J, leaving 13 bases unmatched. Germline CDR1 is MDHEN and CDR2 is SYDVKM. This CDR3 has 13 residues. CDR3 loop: CAINRTGKLAQYF. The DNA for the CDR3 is TGTGCCATCAATCGGACAGGGAAGTTAGCCCAGTACTTC.

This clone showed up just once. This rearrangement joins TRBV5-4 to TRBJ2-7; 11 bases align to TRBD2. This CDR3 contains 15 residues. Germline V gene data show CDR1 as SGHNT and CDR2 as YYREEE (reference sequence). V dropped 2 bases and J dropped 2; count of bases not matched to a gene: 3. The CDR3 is CASSFLAGGAYEQYF. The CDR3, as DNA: TGTGCCAGCAGCTTTCTAGCGGGAGGAGCCTACGAGCAGTACTTC.

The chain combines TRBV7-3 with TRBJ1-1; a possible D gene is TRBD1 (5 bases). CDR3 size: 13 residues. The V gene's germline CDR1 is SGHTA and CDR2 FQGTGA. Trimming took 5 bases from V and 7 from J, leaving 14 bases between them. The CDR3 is CASSMGVRDEAFF. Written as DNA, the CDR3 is TGTGCCAGCAGCATGGGGGTCAGGGATGAAGCTTTCTTT.

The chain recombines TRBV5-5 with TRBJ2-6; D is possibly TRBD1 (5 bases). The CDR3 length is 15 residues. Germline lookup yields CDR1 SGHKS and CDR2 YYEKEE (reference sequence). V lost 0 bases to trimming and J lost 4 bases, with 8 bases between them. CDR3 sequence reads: CASSLAGFGANVLTF. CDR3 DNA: TGTGCCAGCAGCTTGGCAGGGTTCGGGGCCAACGTCCTGACTTTC.

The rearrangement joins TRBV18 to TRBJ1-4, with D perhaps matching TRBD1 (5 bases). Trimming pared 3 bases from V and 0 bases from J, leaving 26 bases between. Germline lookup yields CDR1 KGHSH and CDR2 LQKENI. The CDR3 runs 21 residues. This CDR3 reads CASSPGAGVTTLVATNEKLFF. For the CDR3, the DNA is TGTGCCAGCTCACCCGGGGCAGGAGTCACCACCCTTGTTGCAACTAATGAAAAACTGTTTTTT.

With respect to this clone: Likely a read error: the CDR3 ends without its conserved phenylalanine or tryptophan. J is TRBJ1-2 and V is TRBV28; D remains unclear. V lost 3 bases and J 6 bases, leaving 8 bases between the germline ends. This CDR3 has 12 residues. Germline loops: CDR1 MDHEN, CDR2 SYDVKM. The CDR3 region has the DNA TGTGCCAGCAGTTTTTTAGGGAATGGCTACACCCTC. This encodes CASSFLGNGYTL.

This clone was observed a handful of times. CDR3: CATSRAVDNSPLHF. Written as DNA, the CDR3 is TGTGCCACCAGCAGAGCAGTCGATAATTCACCCCTCCACTTT. The chain is built from TRBV15 and TRBJ1-6, with unresolved D. CDR3 length: 14 amino acids. The V end lost 1 base, the J end lost 5 bases, and 6 bases lay between the germline ends. Germline CDR1 and CDR2: LNHNV and YYDKDF (reference sequence).

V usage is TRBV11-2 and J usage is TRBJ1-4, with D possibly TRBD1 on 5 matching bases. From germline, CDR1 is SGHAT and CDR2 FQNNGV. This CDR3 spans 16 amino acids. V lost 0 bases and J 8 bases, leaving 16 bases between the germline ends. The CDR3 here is CASSLDRGVGWEKLFF. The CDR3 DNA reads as TGTGCCAGCAGCTTAGATCGAGGGGTGGGCTGGGAAAAACTGTTTTTT.

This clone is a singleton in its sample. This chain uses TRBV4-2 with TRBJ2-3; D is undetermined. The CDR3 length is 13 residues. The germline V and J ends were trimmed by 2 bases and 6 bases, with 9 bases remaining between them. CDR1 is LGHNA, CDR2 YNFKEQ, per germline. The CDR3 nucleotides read TGTGCCAGCAGCCAACCACGTCCCGATACGCAGTATTTT. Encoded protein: CASSQPRPDTQYF.

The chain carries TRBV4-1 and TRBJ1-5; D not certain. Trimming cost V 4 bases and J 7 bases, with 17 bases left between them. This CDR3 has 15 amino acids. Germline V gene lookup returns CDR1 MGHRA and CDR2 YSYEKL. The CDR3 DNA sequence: TGCGCCAGCAGCCCCCCGGACCGGGAGGACCAGCCCCAGCATTTT. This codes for CASSPPDREDQPQHF.

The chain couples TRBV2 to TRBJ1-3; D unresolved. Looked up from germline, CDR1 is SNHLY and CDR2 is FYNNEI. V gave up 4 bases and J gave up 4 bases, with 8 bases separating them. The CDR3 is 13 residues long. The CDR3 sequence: CASSGAGGNTIYF. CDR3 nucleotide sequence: TGTGCCAGCAGTGGGGCAGGAGGAAACACCATATATTTT.